The rows below give T cell receptor beta chains drawn from one sample of a study of T cell responses to AZD1222 COVID-19 vaccine. Produced via immunoSEQ multiplex PCR; TCRdb's table is partial and in-frame only. The repertoire holds roughly 140,000 clones, with around 88% as singletons. The sequencing here drew on peripheral blood, taken on day 0 of AZD1222 vaccination. The receptors derive from an adult in good health. Both conserved end residues are part of each CDR3. D genes are given only for firm matches. Some rows have no size entry. The others give once, few or many, or a class for an expanded clone.

v_gene: TRBV5-4; d_gene: NA; abundance: NA; j_gene: TRBJ1-1; CDR3aa: CASSLEERGPEAFF; CDR3nt: TGTGCCAGCAGCTTGGAGGAGCGGGGTCCAGAAGCTTTCTTT
v_gene: TRBV24-1; d_gene: NA; abundance: NA; j_gene: TRBJ2-7; CDR3aa: CATSDLSDDRPSYEQYF; CDR3nt: TGTGCCACCAGTGATTTGTCTGATGACAGGCCCTCCTACGAGCAGTACTTC
v_gene: TRBV7-8; d_gene: NA; abundance: once; j_gene: TRBJ2-7; CDR3aa: CASSLGATLVRSGEQYF; CDR3nt: TGTGCCAGCAGCTTAGGGGCTACACTCGTTCGCTCGGGCGAGCAGTACTTC
v_gene: TRBV18; d_gene: NA; abundance: NA; j_gene: TRBJ2-7; CDR3aa: CASSPGQGSSYEQYF; CDR3nt: TGTGCCAGCTCGCCGGGGCAGGGGAGCTCCTACGAGCAGTACTTC
v_gene: TRBV24-1; d_gene: TRBD1; abundance: NA; j_gene: TRBJ1-2; CDR3aa: CATSEEGTGANYGYTF; CDR3nt: TGTGCCACCAGTGAGGAAGGGACAGGGGCTAACTATGGCTACACCTTC
v_gene: TRBV7-2; d_gene: TRBD1; abundance: NA; j_gene: TRBJ1-1; CDR3aa: CASSLQGQRRGEAFF; CDR3nt: TGTGCCAGCAGCCTTCAGGGACAGAGACGGGGGGAAGCTTTCTTT
v_gene: TRBV11-2; d_gene: NA; abundance: NA; j_gene: TRBJ1-2; CDR3aa: CASSLDRAYGYTF; CDR3nt: TGTGCCAGCAGCTTAGACAGAGCCTATGGCTACACCTTC
v_gene: TRBV5-6; d_gene: NA; abundance: once; j_gene: TRBJ2-7; CDR3aa: CASSPRDKGPYEQYF; CDR3nt: TGTGCCAGCAGCCCCCGGGACAAGGGACCCTACGAGCAGTACTTC
v_gene: TRBV27; d_gene: TRBD1; abundance: NA; j_gene: TRBJ1-2; CDR3aa: CASSSGQGVGRYGYTF; CDR3nt: TGTGCCAGCAGTTCAGGACAGGGGGTAGGCAGGTATGGCTACACCTTC
v_gene: TRBV29-1; d_gene: NA; abundance: NA; j_gene: TRBJ2-1; CDR3aa: CSEIRGAAYNEQFF; CDR3nt: TGCAGCGAGATACGAGGAGCAGCCTACAATGAGCAGTTCTTC
v_gene: TRBV9; d_gene: NA; abundance: NA; j_gene: TRBJ1-4; CDR3aa: CASSVATTVQGEKLFF; CDR3nt: TGTGCCAGCAGCGTAGCTACGACGGTGCAAGGTGAAAAACTGTTTTTT
v_gene: TRBV6-5; d_gene: NA; abundance: NA; j_gene: TRBJ2-1; CDR3aa: CASSYSGNEQFF; CDR3nt: TGTGCCAGCAGTTACTCTGGAAATGAGCAGTTCTTC
v_gene: TRBV7-2; d_gene: TRBD2; abundance: NA; j_gene: TRBJ2-3; CDR3aa: CASSLGLAGGLDTQYF; CDR3nt: TGTGCCAGCAGCTTGGGACTAGCGGGGGGGTTAGATACGCAGTATTTT